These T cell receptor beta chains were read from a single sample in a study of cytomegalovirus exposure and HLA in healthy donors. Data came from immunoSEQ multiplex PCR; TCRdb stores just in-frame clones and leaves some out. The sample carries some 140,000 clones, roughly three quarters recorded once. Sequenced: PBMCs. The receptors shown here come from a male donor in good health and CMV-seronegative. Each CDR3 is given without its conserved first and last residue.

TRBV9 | ASSEGQGAYEQY
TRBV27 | ASSLSRAGEQY
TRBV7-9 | SSSPQGIQNSPLH
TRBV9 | ASSKAGGLNQPQH
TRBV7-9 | ASSLLEDGRDTQY
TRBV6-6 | ASSYSGDRNQPQH
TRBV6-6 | ASSPQTGQQETQY
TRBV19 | ASSPSLAGGIGTQY
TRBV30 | AWSPGQSYRTDTQY
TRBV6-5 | ASSYSIGAQGEKLF
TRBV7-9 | SSSFGDSPLH
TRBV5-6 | ASSPLPAGVNTQY
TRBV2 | ASSEGLAGEQY
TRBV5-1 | ASSLIGTGLHEQY
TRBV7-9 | ASSLDLAGRTDTQY
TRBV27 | ASTAGTGSYEQY
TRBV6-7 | ASMGANYGYT
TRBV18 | ASSPYSPTEQY
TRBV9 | ASSVRQGPGELF
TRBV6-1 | ASSEVTGEVSGYT
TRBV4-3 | ASSQDQVAGGPEQY
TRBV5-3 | ARSSYSGTGSHEQF